This T cell receptor beta chain derives from a study of post-analysis software for immune sequencing data. Across the whole study: The disease courses spanned relapsing-remitting, secondary progressive and progressive-relapsing forms of multiple sclerosis. Findings and caveats of the study: When patients were compared with controls, five TRBV segments were more frequent, TRBV5-6, TRBV5-1 and TRBV20-1 among them. Strong same-batch co-clustering of samples appeared with F measure clustering. Normalized Chao1 diversity was significantly reduced in patients versus controls.

V was clipped by 1 base and J by 3 bases, with 9 bases between them. The CDR3 spans 14 residues. CDR1 is SEHNR and CDR2 is FQNEAQ in the germline V gene (reference sequence). Unique molecular identifiers tagged the TCR beta cDNA libraries. Approximately 500,000 cDNA molecules were obtained from roughly 1 to 10 million T cells. TCRdb used MiXCR to reprocess the PCR reads, holding one entry per CDR3 protein. The repertoire holds some 700,000 distinct CDR3 sequences, with approximately 59% as singletons. As for this clonotype: Its matching antigen is unknown.

The chain links TRBV7-9 to TRBJ1-1; tentatively, D is TRBD1 (5 bases). This clonotype was obtained from a girl between 2 and 10 years old with multiple sclerosis. The sequenced sample was blood. CDR3 in DNA: TGTGCCAGCAGCTTAGGGACATCCTACACTGAAGCTTTCTTT. Translating it yields CASSLGTSYTEAFF.